This T cell receptor beta chain was found in a study of cytomegalovirus exposure and HLA in healthy donors. The germline gives CDR1 SGHTA, CDR2 FQGNSA. V lost 1 base and J lost 4, with 11 bases in between. This CDR3 has 15 amino acids. PCR primers comprised 60 Vbeta and 13 Jbeta primers. The method was immunoSEQ multiplex PCR; TCRdb's version includes in-frame clones alone and lacks a portion of them. The sample lists fewer than 150,000 clones, approximately 79% occurring once. The receptor comes from a man in his forties in good health and CMV-seropositive. Sequencing input: PBMCs. The chain is built from TRBV7-2 and TRBJ2-1, with D perhaps TRBD2 (5 bases). CDR3 coding DNA: TGTGCCAGCAGCTTAGGTAGCGCCACGTACAATGAGCAGTTCTTC. As protein: CASSLGSATYNEQFF.